A selection of T cell receptor beta chains follows, all from one sample in a study of blood T cell repertoires in COVID-19. The table came from immunoSEQ multiplex PCR; TCRdb's copy has only in-frame clones and leaves some out. The sample lists 150,000 or so clones, around 86% occurring once. The sequenced material came from PBMCs or T cells enriched from blood (not recorded which). All receptors come from a man aged 50-60 years who had recovered from COVID-19. The CDR3 runs from the conserved cysteine through the conserved F or W. A D gene is named only where the DNA matches it firmly. Clone size is shown for a subset of rows, as once, few, many or a class of expanded clone.

CDR3aa,CDR3nt,v_gene,abundance,j_gene,d_gene
CASSQVYRGPGNTIYF,TGTGCCAGCAGCCAAGTTTACAGGGGGCCTGGAAACACCATATATTTT,TRBV14,NA,TRBJ1-3,TRBD1
CASSLESGGYTF,TGTGCCAGCAGTTTGGAGTCGGGTGGCTACACCTTC,TRBV12-3/TRBV12-4,few,TRBJ1-2,NA
CASSDQRVVVETQYF,TGTGCCAGCAGTGACCAACGGGTAGTGGTGGAGACCCAGTACTTC,TRBV6-4,NA,TRBJ2-5,NA
CASSPLRGQGRGETQYF,TGTGCCAGCAGCCCCCTTCGGGGACAGGGTAGAGGCGAGACCCAGTACTTC,TRBV9,once,TRBJ2-5,TRBD1
CASSLLTGLAKNIQYF,TGCGCCAGCAGCCTACTAACAGGGTTAGCCAAAAACATTCAGTACTTC,TRBV5-1,NA,TRBJ2-4,NA
CATPGAGGAPNYGYTF,TGTGCCACCCCGGGGGCAGGGGGCGCCCCTAACTATGGCTACACCTTC,TRBV6-6,NA,TRBJ1-2,TRBD1
CATSRATGAVSDTQYF,TGTGCCACCAGCAGAGCAACGGGAGCAGTTTCAGATACGCAGTATTTT,TRBV15,NA,TRBJ2-3,NA
CASSYRRKANYGYTF,TGTGCCAGCAGTTATCGGAGGAAAGCTAACTATGGCTACACCTTC,TRBV6-5,NA,TRBJ1-2,NA
CATSRSPEARNEQFF,TGTGCCACCAGCAGATCCCCGGAGGCCCGGAATGAGCAGTTCTTC,TRBV15,NA,TRBJ2-1,NA
CASSLAGTGLREQYF,TGTGCCAGCAGCTTAGCGGGGACAGGACTGAGGGAGCAGTACTTC,TRBV7-2,NA,TRBJ2-7,TRBD1
CASSQSTGLFEKLFF,TGCGCCAGCAGCCAAAGTACGGGACTATTTGAAAAACTGTTTTTT,TRBV4-1,NA,TRBJ1-4,NA
CASQRGQLSNQPQHF,TGTGCCAGTCAACGAGGGCAGCTTAGCAATCAGCCCCAGCATTTT,TRBV19,NA,TRBJ1-5,NA
CASSPRQGAEAFF,TGTGCCAGCAGCCCGAGACAGGGGGCTGAAGCTTTCTTT,TRBV11-1,NA,TRBJ1-1,TRBD1
CASTLHGGTGPEAFF,TGTGCCAGTACCCTTCACGGTGGGACAGGGCCTGAAGCTTTCTTT,TRBV19,NA,TRBJ1-1,TRBD1
CASSFLAPYQETQYF,TGTGCCAGCAGCTTTTTAGCACCTTACCAAGAGACCCAGTACTTC,TRBV5-4,NA,TRBJ2-5,NA
CASSETRGGYSNQPQHF,TGTGCCAGCAGTGAAACACGGGGGGGTTATAGCAATCAGCCCCAGCATTTT,TRBV6-1,NA,TRBJ1-5,NA
CASSLGRGPLQPQHF,TGTGCCAGCAGTTTGGGGCGGGGGCCTTTGCAGCCCCAGCATTTT,TRBV28,NA,TRBJ1-5,NA